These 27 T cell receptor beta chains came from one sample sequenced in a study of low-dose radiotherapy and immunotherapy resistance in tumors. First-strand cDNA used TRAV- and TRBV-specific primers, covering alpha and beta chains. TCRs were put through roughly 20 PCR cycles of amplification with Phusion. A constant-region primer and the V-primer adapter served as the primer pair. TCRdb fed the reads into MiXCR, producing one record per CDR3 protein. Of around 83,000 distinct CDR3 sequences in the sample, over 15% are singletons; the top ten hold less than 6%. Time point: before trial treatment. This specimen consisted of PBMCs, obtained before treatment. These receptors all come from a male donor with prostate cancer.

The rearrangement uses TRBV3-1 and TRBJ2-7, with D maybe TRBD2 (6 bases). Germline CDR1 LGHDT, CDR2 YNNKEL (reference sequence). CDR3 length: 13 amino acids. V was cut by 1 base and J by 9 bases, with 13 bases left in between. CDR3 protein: CASSQGGGTRQYF. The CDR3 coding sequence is TGTGCCAGCAGCCAAGGCGGAGGGACGCGGCAGTACTTC.

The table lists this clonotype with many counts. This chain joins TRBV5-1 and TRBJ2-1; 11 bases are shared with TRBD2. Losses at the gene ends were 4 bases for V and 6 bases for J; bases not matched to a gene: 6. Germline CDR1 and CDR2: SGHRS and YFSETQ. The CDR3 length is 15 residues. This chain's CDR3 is CASSGLAGGVNEQFF. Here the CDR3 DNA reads TGCGCCAGCAGCGGTCTAGCGGGGGGTGTCAATGAGCAGTTCTTC. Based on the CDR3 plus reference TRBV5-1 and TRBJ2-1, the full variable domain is KAGVTQTPRYLIKTRGQQVTLSCSPISGHRSVSWYQQTPGQGLQFLFEYFSETQRNKGNFPGRFSGRQFSNSRSEMNVSTLELGDSALYLCASSGLAGGVNEQFFGPGTRLTVL.

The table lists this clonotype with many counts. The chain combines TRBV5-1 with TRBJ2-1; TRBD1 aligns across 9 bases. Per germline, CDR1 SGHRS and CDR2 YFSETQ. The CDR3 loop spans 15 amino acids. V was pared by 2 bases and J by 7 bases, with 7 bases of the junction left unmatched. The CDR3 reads CASSLPGQGLNEQFF. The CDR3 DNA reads TGCGCCAGCAGCTTACCGGGACAGGGCTTGAATGAGCAGTTCTTC.

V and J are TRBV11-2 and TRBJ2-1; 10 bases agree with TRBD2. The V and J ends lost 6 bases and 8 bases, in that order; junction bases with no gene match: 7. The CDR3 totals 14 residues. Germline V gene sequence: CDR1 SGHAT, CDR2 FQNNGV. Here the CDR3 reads CASSPTSGMHEQFF. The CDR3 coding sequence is TGTGCCAGCAGTCCCACTAGCGGGATGCATGAGCAGTTCTTC. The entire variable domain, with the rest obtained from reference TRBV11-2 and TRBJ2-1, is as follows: EAGVAQSPRYKIIEKRQSVAFWCNPISGHATLYWYQQILGQGPKLLIQFQNNGVVDDSQLPKDRFSAERLKGVDSTLKIQPAKLEDSAVYLCASSPTSGMHEQFFGPGTRLTVL.

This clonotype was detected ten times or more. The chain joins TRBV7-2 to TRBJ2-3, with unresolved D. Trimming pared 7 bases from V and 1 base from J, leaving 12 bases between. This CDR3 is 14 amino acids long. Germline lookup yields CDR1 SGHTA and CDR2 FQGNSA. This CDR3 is CASNKKSGTDTQYF. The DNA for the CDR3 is TGTGCCAGCAACAAAAAATCCGGCACAGATACGCAGTATTTT.

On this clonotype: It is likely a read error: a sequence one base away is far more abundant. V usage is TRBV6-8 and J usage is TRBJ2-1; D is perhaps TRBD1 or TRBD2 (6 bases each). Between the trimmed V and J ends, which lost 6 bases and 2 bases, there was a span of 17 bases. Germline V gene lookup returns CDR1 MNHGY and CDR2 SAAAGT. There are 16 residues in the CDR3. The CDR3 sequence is CASRARGRDTYNEQFF. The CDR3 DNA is TGTGCCAGCAGGGCCCGTGGGCGGGACACCTACAATGAGCAGTTCTTC.

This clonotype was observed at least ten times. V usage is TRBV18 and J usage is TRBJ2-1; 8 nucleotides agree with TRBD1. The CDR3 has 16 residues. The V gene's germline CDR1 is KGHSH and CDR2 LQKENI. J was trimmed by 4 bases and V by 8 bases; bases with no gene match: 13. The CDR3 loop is CASKNSATGAYNEQFF. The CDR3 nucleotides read TGTGCCAGCAAAAACTCTGCGACAGGGGCATACAATGAGCAGTTCTTC.

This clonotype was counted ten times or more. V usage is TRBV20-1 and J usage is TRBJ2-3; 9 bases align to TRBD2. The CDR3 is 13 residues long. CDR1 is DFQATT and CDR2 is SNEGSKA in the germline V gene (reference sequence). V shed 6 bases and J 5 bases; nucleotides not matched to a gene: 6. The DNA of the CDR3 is TGCAGTGCCCGCGGGGGGGCGCGAGATACGCAGTATTTT. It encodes CSARGGARDTQYF.

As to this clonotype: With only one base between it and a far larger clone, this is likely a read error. This CDR3 is CASSPSGTYNEQYF. The CDR3 nucleotides read TGTGCCAGCAGCCCAAGCGGGACCTACAATGAGCAGTACTTC. The rearrangement links TRBV28 to TRBJ2-7; 7 bases match TRBD2. After removal of 6 bases from V and 7 bases from J, the junction contained 12 bases not matched to a gene. CDR1 and CDR2 from the germline V gene are MDHEN and SYDVKM. The CDR3 is made up of 14 amino acids. Filled out from reference TRBV28 and TRBJ2-7, the complete variable domain reads DVKVTQSSRYLVKRTGEKVFLECVQDMDHENMFWYRQDPGLGLRLIYFSYDVKMKEKGDIPEGYSVSREKKERFSLILESASTNQTSMYLCASSPSGTYNEQYFGPGTRLTVT.

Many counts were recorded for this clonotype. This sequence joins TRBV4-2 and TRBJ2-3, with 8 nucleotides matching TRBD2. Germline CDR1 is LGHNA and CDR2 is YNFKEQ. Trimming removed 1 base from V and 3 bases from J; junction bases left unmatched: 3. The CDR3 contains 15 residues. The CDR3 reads CASSQGRGDTDTQYF. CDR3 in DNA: TGTGCCAGCAGCCAAGGGCGGGGGGATACAGATACGCAGTATTTT.

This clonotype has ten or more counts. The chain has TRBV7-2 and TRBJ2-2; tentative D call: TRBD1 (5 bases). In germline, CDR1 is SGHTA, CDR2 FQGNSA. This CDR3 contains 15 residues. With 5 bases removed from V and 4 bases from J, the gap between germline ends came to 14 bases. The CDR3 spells CASSRGYTGTGELFF. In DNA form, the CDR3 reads TGTGCCAGCAGCCGCGGATATACAGGCACCGGGGAGCTGTTTTTT.

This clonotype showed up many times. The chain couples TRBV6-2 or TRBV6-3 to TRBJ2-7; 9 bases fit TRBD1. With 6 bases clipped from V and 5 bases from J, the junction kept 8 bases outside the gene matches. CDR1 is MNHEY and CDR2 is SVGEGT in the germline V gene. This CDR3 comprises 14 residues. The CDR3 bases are TGTGCCAGCAGGGATCCGGGACAGGGCGACGAGCAGTACTTC. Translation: CASRDPGQGDEQYF.

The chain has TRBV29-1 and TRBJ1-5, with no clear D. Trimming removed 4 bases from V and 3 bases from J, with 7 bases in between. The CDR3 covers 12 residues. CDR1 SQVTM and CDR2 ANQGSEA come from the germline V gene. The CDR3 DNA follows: TGCAGCGTTGGACTGAACAATCAGCCCCAGCATTTT. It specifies CSVGLNNQPQHF.

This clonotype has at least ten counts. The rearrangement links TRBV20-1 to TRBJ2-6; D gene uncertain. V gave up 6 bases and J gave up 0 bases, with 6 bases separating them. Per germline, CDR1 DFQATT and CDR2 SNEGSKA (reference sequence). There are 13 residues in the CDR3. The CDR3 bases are TGCAGTGCAAGAAACTCTGGGGCCAACGTCCTGACTTTC. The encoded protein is CSARNSGANVLTF.

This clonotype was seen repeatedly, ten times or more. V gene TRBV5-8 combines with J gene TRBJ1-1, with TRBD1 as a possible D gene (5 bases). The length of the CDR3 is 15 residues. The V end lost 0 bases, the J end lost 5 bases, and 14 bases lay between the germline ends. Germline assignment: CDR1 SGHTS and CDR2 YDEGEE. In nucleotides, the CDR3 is TGTGCCAGCAGCTTGGCCGCAGGACGGACAACTGAAGCTTTCTTT. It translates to CASSLAAGRTTEAFF.

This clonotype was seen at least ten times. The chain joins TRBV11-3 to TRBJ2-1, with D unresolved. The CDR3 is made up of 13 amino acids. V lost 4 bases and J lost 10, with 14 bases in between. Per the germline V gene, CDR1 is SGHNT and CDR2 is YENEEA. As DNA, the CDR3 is TGTGCCAGCAGCTACTCGACCGCTGTCGAGCAGTTCTTC. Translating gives CASSYSTAVEQFF.

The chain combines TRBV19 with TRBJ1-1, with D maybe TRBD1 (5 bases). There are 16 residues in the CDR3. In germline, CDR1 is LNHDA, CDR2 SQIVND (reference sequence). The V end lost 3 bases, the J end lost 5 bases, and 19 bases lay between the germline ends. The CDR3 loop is CASSIGGALSGTEAFF. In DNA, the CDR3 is TGTGCCAGTAGTATCGGAGGGGCTTTGAGTGGAACTGAAGCTTTCTTT. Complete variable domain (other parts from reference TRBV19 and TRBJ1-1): DGGITQSPKYLFRKEGQNVTLSCEQNLNHDAMYWYRQDPGQGLRLIYYSQIVNDFQKGDIAEGYSVSREKKESFPLTVTSAQKNPTAFYLCASSIGGALSGTEAFFGQGTRLTVV.

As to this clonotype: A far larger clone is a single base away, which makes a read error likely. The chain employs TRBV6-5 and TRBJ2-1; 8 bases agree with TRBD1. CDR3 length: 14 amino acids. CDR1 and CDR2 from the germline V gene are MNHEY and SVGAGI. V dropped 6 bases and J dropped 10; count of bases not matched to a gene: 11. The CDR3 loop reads CASRRGTGSYEQFF. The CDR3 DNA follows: TGTGCCAGCAGACGCGGGACAGGAAGTTACGAGCAGTTCTTC.

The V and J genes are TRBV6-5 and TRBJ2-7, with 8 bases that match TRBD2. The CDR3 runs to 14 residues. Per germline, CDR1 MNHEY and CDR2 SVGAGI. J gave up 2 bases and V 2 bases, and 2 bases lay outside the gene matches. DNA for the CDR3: TGTGCCAGCAGTTACGGTAGCGGGACCTACGAGCAGTACTTC. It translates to CASSYGSGTYEQYF.

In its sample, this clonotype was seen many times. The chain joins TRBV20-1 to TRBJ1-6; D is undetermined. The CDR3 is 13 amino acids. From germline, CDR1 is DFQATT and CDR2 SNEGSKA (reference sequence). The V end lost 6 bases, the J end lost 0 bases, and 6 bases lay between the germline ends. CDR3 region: CSAGSSYNSPLHF. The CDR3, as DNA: TGCAGTGCCGGTAGCTCCTATAATTCACCCCTCCACTTT.

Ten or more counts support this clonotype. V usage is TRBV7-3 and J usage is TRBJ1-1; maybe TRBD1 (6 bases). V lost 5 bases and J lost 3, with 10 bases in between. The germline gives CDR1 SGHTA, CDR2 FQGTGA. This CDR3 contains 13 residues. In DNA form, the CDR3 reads TGTGCCAGCAGCACCAACAGGGACACTGAAGCTTTCTTT. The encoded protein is CASSTNRDTEAFF.

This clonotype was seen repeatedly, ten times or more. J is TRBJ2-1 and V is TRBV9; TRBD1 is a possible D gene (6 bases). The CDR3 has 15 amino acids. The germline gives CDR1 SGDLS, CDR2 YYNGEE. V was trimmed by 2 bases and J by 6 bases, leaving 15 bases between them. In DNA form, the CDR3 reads TGTGCCAGCAGCGTGTCAGGGATAGGGGGCAATGAGCAGTTCTTC. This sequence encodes CASSVSGIGGNEQFF. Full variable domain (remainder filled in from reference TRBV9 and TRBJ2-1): DSGVTQTPKHLITATGQRVTLRCSPRSGDLSVYWYQQSLDQGLQFLIQYYNGEERAKGNILERFSAQQFPDLHSELNLSSLELGDSALYFCASSVSGIGGNEQFFGPGTRLTVL.

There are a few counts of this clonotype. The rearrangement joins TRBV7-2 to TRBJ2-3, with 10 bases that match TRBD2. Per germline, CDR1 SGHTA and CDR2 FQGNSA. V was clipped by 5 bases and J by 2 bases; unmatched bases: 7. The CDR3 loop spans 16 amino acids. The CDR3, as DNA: TGTGCCAGCAGCCAAACTAGCGGGGTTAACACAGATACGCAGTATTTT. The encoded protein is CASSQTSGVNTDTQYF.

The CDR3 region is CASSSQLSGSSYEQYF. The CDR3 DNA is TGTGCCAGCAGTTCCCAACTAAGCGGGAGCTCCTACGAGCAGTACTTC. This chain links TRBV12-3 or TRBV12-4 with TRBJ2-7; TRBD2 aligns across 8 bases. V lost 4 bases, J lost 0 bases, and 8 bases stayed unmatched. CDR3 size: 16 residues.

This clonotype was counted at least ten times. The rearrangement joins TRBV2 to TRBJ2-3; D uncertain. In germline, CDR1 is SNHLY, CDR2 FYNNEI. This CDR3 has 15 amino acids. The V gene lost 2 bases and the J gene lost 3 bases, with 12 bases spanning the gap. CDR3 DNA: TGTGCCAGCAGTGAATGGGAAGGGATGACAGATACGCAGTATTTT. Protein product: CASSEWEGMTDTQYF. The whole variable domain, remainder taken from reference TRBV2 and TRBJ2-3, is EPEVTQTPSHQVTQMGQEVILRCVPISNHLYFYWYRQILGQKVEFLVSFYNNEISEKSEIFDDQFSVERPDGSNFTLKIRSTKLEDSAMYFCASSEWEGMTDTQYFGPGTRLTVL.

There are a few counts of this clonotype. This chain's CDR3 is CSAAGRGLYEQYF. The CDR3 region has the DNA TGCAGTGCCGCCGGGAGGGGGCTATACGAGCAGTACTTC. This chain connects TRBV20-1 to TRBJ2-7, with D maybe TRBD2 (8 bases). Trimming removed 6 bases from V and 4 bases from J, with 16 bases in between. This CDR3 is 13 amino acids long. The germline V gene encodes CDR1 DFQATT and CDR2 SNEGSKA (reference sequence).

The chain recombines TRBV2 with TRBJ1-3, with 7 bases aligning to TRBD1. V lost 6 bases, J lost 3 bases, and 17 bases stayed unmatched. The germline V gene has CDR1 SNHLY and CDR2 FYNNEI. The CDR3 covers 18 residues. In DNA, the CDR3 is TGTGCCAGCAGATGGGAGGGGGCAGAGGGCCGATTTGGAAACACCATATATTTT. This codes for CASRWEGAEGRFGNTIYF.